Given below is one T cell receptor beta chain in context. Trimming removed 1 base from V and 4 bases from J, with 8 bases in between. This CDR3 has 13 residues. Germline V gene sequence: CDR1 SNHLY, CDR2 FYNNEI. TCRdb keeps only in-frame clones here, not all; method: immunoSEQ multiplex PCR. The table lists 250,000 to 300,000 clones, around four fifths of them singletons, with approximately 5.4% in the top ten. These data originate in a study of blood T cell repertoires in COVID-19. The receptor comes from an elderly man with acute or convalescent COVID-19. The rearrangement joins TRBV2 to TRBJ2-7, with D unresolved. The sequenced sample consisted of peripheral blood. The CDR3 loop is CASSEERAYEQYF. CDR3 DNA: TGTGCCAGCAGTGAAGAAAGAGCTTACGAGCAGTACTTC. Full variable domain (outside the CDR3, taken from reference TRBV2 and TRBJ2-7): EPEVTQTPSHQVTQMGQEVILRCVPISNHLYFYWYRQILGQKVEFLVSFYNNEISEKSEIFDDQFSVERPDGSNFTLKIRSTKLEDSAMYFCASSEERAYEQYFGPGTRLTVT.